This T cell receptor (beta chain) was captured in a study of T cell responses to AZD1222 COVID-19 vaccine. Findings and caveats of the study: Just a handful of AZD1222 recipients tested seropositive at baseline.

The sample holds a few counts of this clone. Its target is unknown. Trimming shortened V by 4 bases and J by 3 bases, and 17 bases separated the two germline ends. This CDR3 spans 17 amino acids. Germline values: CDR1 SGDLS, CDR2 YYNGEE. Produced via immunoSEQ multiplex PCR; TCRdb's table is partial and in-frame only. The table lists fewer than 200,000 clones, about 89% of them singletons. This chain uses TRBV9 with TRBJ2-6; D unresolved. Sequences were derived from peripheral blood, sampled 28 days after the second AZD1222 dose. The TCR was taken from an adult who received the AZD1222 COVID-19 vaccine. The CDR3 is CASSFRTSSGGANVLTF. DNA for the CDR3: TGTGCCAGCAGCTTCCGAACAAGTTCGGGTGGGGCCAACGTCCTGACTTTC. Full variable domain (remainder filled in from reference TRBV9 and TRBJ2-6): DSGVTQTPKHLITATGQRVTLRCSPRSGDLSVYWYQQSLDQGLQFLIQYYNGEERAKGNILERFSAQQFPDLHSELNLSSLELGDSALYFCASSFRTSSGGANVLTFGAGSRLTVL.